The clone carrying this T cell receptor beta chain came up a few times. The target antigen is unknown. Sequence at one end of the junction differs from germline and may be a read error. CDR1 and CDR2 from the germline V gene are SSHAT and FNYEAQ (reference sequence). The CDR3 runs 13 residues. TCR alpha and TCR beta cDNA libraries with sample barcodes and UMIs came from 5'RACE using constant-segment primers. TCRdb called the 5' RACE reads again in MiXCR, with one record for every CDR3 protein. The top ten clones hold about 7.5% of a sample with about 560,000 distinct CDR3 sequences, 17% of them seen once. These data belong to a study of T-cell memory formation after mild COVID-19. Study-wide background: Clusters were largely donor specific. Study-level points and caveats: Mainly in CM and EM were contracting CD4+ clones; CD8+ were in EMRA.

V is TRBV7-7 and J is TRBJ2-3; D is perhaps TRBD1 (5 bases). The sample was PBMCs or a T cell subset sorted from them (not recorded which). The sequence was collected from an adult woman who had mild COVID-19 (a few samples of this study predate the infection). Cell type and time point are not known. The CDR3 DNA reads as TGTGCTAGCAGCGACAGAGTTTCAGATACGCAGTATTTT. Translation: CASSDRVSDTQYF.